The rows below give T cell receptor beta chains drawn from one sample of a study of T cells after somatic rescue of genetic block. Some clones are missing from TCRdb's copy, which holds only in-frame ones; the method was immunoSEQ multiplex PCR. The sample lists 88,000 or so clones, around 90% occurring once. The sample comprised peripheral blood mononuclear cells (PBMCs). All receptors come from a woman aged 18-30 years. CDR3s include the opening cysteine and the closing phenylalanine or tryptophan. Each record gives: V gene, D gene, J gene, clone size, CDR3 DNA, CDR3 protein. The D gene is left open where the match is weak. Clone sizes are given selectively: once, few, many, or a class where the clone is expanded.

TRBV12-5	TRBD1	TRBJ1-5	.	TGTGCTAGTGCCCCGACAGGGGTAGGCAATCAGCCCCAGCATTTT	CASAPTGVGNQPQHF
TRBV18	TRBD2	TRBJ2-7	.	TGTGCCAGCTATCCCTACCGGACTAGCGGGAGGACTTACAACGAGCAGTACTTC	CASYPYRTSGRTYNEQYF
TRBV9	TRBD2	TRBJ2-1	.	TGTGCCAGCAGCGTAGCTGGACTAGCGGGAGAGAGTTCGTGGGGATTCAATGAGCAGTTCTTC	CASSVAGLAGESSWGFNEQFF
TRBV23-1	.	TRBJ1-1	.	TGCGCCAGCAGTCAATCGGGCAGGGGTAAGACTGAAGCTTTCTTT	CASSQSGRGKTEAFF
TRBV5-6	.	TRBJ1-1	.	TGTGCCAGCAGCTTGGGGGGGCCGCCCCTGGACACTGAAGCTTTCTTT	CASSLGGPPLDTEAFF
TRBV7-8	.	TRBJ1-2	.	TGTGCCAGCAGCTTAGGTCAGGGCTATGGCTACACCTTC	CASSLGQGYGYTF
TRBV6-1	.	TRBJ2-1	.	TGTGCCAGCAGTGAAAGTCGGAGGGGAGCTTCCGATTTTTACAATGAGCAGTTCTTC	CASSESRRGASDFYNEQFF
TRBV15	.	TRBJ1-3	.	TGTGCCACCAGCCTAGACCCCTCTGGAAACACCATATATTTT	CATSLDPSGNTIYF
TRBV5-1	TRBD2	TRBJ2-1	once	TGCGCCAGCAGCACAGGACTAGCGGGCGCATACAATGAGCAGTTCTTC	CASSTGLAGAYNEQFF
TRBV15	TRBD1	TRBJ1-4	.	TGTGCCACCAGCGACCGGGACAGGGCCCAAAAACTGTTTTTT	CATSDRDRAQKLFF
TRBV15	.	TRBJ2-5	.	TGTGCCACCAGCACCGCAGGGACAGAGACCCAGTACTTC	CATSTAGTETQYF
TRBV4-3	TRBD2	TRBJ2-1	once	TGCGCCAGCAGTCCCCCCGGGACTAGCGGGACTTACAATGAGCAGTTCTTC	CASSPPGTSGTYNEQFF
TRBV18	TRBD1	TRBJ1-1	.	TGTGCCAGCTCCCGGGACAGGGGAGAGTCGTTAGGGAACACTGAAGCTTTCTTT	CASSRDRGESLGNTEAFF
TRBV27	TRBD2	TRBJ2-7	.	TGTGCCAGCAGTTCACGGACTAGCGGGAGGAGTTCCTACGAGCAGTACTTC	CASSSRTSGRSSYEQYF
TRBV4-1	.	TRBJ1-5	.	TGCGCCAGCAGCCCGTCAGTTTCCCGGGGGCAGCCCCAGCATTTT	CASSPSVSRGQPQHF
TRBV4-1	TRBD1	TRBJ2-1	.	TGCGCCAGCAGTCCCTGGGGACAGGGAAACAATGAGCAGTTCTTC	CASSPWGQGNNEQFF
TRBV19	.	TRBJ1-2	.	TGTGCCAGTAGTATAGTTGTCGGGGGCGGGGGTTTTAACTATGGCTACACCTTC	CASSIVVGGGGFNYGYTF
TRBV6-6	.	TRBJ2-7	.	TGTGCCAGCAGTTACAGAGGGAGCTCCTACGAGCAGTACTTC	CASSYRGSSYEQYF
TRBV2	.	TRBJ1-1	few	TGTGCCAGCAGCCTAAGCCCGGAAGCTTTCTTT	CASSLSPEAFF
TRBV6-5	.	TRBJ2-3	.	TGTGCCAGCAGTTACTCCCGGGTCCCTAGCACAGATACGCAGTATTTT	CASSYSRVPSTDTQYF
TRBV5-1	TRBD2	TRBJ2-5	once	TGCGCCAGCAGCTTCGGACTAGCGGACAAGACCGGGTACTTC	CASSFGLADKTGYF
TRBV4-3	TRBD2	TRBJ2-6	.	TGCGCCAGCAGCCCCCGACTAGCGGGAGGGTCTGGGGCCAACGTCCTGACTTTC	CASSPRLAGGSGANVLTF
TRBV4-1	.	TRBJ1-2	.	TGCGCCAGCAGCCAAGGGACAGCCGCCAACTATGGCTACACCTTC	CASSQGTAANYGYTF
TRBV4-2	.	TRBJ2-7	.	TGTGCCAGCAGCCAAGGGAGGGAGCAGTACTTC	CASSQGREQYF
TRBV12-5	TRBD2	TRBJ2-1	.	TGTGCTAGTGGTTGGGAGGGATTGCTGAATGAGCAGTTCTTC	CASGWEGLLNEQFF
TRBV18	TRBD2	TRBJ2-1	once	TGTGCCAGCTCACCTTTGGCTAGCGGGGCCTACAATGAGCAGTTCTTC	CASSPLASGAYNEQFF
TRBV4-1	TRBD2	TRBJ2-3	.	TGCGCCAGCAGCGGTGGCGGGAGTTGGGGGACAGATACGCAGTATTTT	CASSGGGSWGTDTQYF
TRBV7-9	TRBD1	TRBJ1-2	.	TGTGCCAGCAGGCCAACCGGGACAGGGGATGATGGCTACACCTTC	CASRPTGTGDDGYTF
TRBV30	.	TRBJ1-5	.	TGTGCCTGGGGGGGGTCCGGTAGCAATCAGCCCCAGCATTTT	CAWGGSGSNQPQHF